Sequencing of this TCR beta chain was carried out in a study of shared clonotypes between healthy human individuals. Regarding the study as a whole: Blood alone was sampled, and tissue repertoires likely differ. With a handful of donors compared, roughly 5% of naive CD4 clonotypes were shared. Memory subsets had estimated richness that was generally smaller than that of naive subsets.

Worth noting for this clone: Antigen unknown.

Some clones are missing from TCRdb's copy, which holds only in-frame ones; the method was immunoSEQ multiplex PCR. The sample holds millions of clones; just over 90% are singletons and the top ten take around 0.15%. The CDR3 sequence is 17 residues long. CDR1 is LGHNA, CDR2 YNFKEQ, per germline. Trimming cost V 0 bases and J 7 bases; bases outside gene matches: 12. The sequence was obtained from a man aged 18-30 years in good health. The chain links TRBV4-2 to TRBJ2-7; 10 nucleotides line up with TRBD2. Sequencing input: naive CD4+ T cells sorted from blood. Sample subset: CD45RA+ positively selected. Here the CDR3 DNA reads TGTGCCAGCAGCCAAGATAATCTAGCGGGAGTTCCGGGGGAGCAGTACTTC. Translation: CASSQDNLAGVPGEQYF.